These 31 T cell receptor beta chains came from one sample sequenced in a study of identical twins (dated by TCRdb to the mid-2010s). Library creation used 5' RACE. TCRdb names Illumina HiSeq 2000 as the instrument used. TCRdb redid the processing of the public reads, applying fastp at Q25 and MiXCR, and retained in-frame beta chains. Every distinct CDR3 protein forms one entry, paired with its most common genes and DNA. The sample has some 230,000 distinct CDR3 sequences on record, roughly 7.1% of them singletons. Roughly 15% of the sample is held by the ten biggest clonotypes. The data were also submitted as part of a second study, on T cells expressing NK-cell markers.

The sequenced sample was CD8+ T cells sorted from blood. These receptor sequences come from a woman under 30 in good health.

This clonotype was counted a few times. This chain joins TRBV20-1 and TRBJ2-7; no clear D gene. The CDR3 length is 13 residues. V lost 6 bases, J lost 6 bases, and 18 bases lay in between. Germline V gene lookup returns CDR1 DFQATT and CDR2 SNEGSKA (reference sequence). The CDR3 DNA reads TGCAGTGCCGACCCAGGCGGTGGTCTCGAGCAGTACTTC. Its protein is CSADPGGGLEQYF.

CDR3 residues: CASSWLTDTQYF. The CDR3 bases are TGTGCCAGCAGTTGGCTCACAGATACGCAGTATTTT. V is TRBV12-3 or TRBV12-4 and J is TRBJ2-3; D unresolved. CDR3 size: 12 residues. Trimming stripped 4 bases from V and 2 bases from J, with 4 bases between.

This clonotype was counted ten times or more. One junction end does not reproduce the germline sequence, and a read error may be involved. The J gene is TRBJ2-2, the V gene TRBV12-3 or TRBV12-4, with TRBD2 identical over 8 bases. This CDR3 spans 15 amino acids. The DNA of the CDR3 is TGTGCCAGCAGCTTAGGGACTAGGGGCACCGGGGAGCTGTTTTTT. Translation gives CASSLGTRGTGELFF.

This clonotype appeared a few times. The chain joins TRBV5-1 to TRBJ1-1; 9 bases fit TRBD1. This CDR3 comprises 15 residues. V lost 4 bases and J lost 6; bases outside the gene matches: 10. Looked up from germline, CDR1 is SGHRS and CDR2 is YFSETQ. CDR3 in DNA: TGCGCCAGCAGCGCTACCGGGACAGGGAGGCCTGAAGCTTTCTTT. It translates to CASSATGTGRPEAFF.

This clonotype was seen a handful of times. This chain uses TRBV6-2 or TRBV6-3 with TRBJ2-2; weak D call: TRBD1 (5 bases). Trimming left V 1 base short and J 6 bases short, with 12 bases between. The CDR3 has 15 amino acids. The V gene's germline CDR1 is MNHEY and CDR2 SVGEGT. The CDR3 sequence is CASSYLSRGSGELFF. In nucleotides, the CDR3 is TGTGCCAGCAGTTACTTATCTAGGGGATCCGGGGAGCTGTTTTTT.

This clonotype was detected only once. The chain links TRBV7-3 to TRBJ2-2; 8 bases line up with TRBD2. The CDR3 covers 15 residues. CDR1 SGHTA and CDR2 FQGTGA come from the germline V gene. J lost 7 bases, V lost 3 bases, and 7 bases had no gene match. CDR3 nucleotide sequence: TGTGCCAGCAGCTTTCGCGGGGGGAAAAACGGGGAGCTGTTTTTT. Translating gives CASSFRGGKNGELFF.

This chain joins TRBV7-6 and TRBJ2-1, with 9 bases aligning to TRBD2. The trim removed 2 bases at V and 6 bases at J, leaving 8 bases unmatched. The germline CDR1 and CDR2 sequences are SGHVS and FNYEAQ. This CDR3 contains 16 residues. CDR3 DNA: TGTGCCAGCAGCTTATTGAATAGGCGGGGGGGCAATGAGCAGTTCTTC. Protein sequence: CASSLLNRRGGNEQFF.

This clonotype was recorded at least ten times. The chain couples TRBV6-1 to TRBJ1-5, with D uncertain. Trimming shortened V by 0 bases and J by 5 bases, and 11 bases separated the two germline ends. CDR1 MNHNS and CDR2 SASEGT come from the germline V gene. This CDR3 is built from 15 residues. The CDR3: CASSEAAGSYQPQHF. The CDR3 DNA is TGTGCCAGCAGTGAAGCCGCCGGCAGCTATCAGCCCCAGCATTTT.

The chain recombines TRBV4-1 with TRBJ2-7; 10 nucleotides match TRBD2. The CDR3 runs 15 residues. Looked up from germline, CDR1 is MGHRA and CDR2 is YSYEKL. After removal of 4 bases from V and 2 bases from J, the junction contained 5 bases not matched to a gene. The CDR3 reads CASSPRTSGPYEQYF. Written as DNA, the CDR3 is TGCGCCAGCAGCCCCAGGACTAGCGGCCCCTACGAGCAGTACTTC.

This clonotype showed up just a few times. V and J are TRBV7-6 and TRBJ2-2; the D gene is possibly TRBD1 (6 bases). The germline V and J ends were trimmed by 5 bases and 1 base, with 11 bases remaining between them. The CDR3 covers 15 residues. Germline V gene data show CDR1 as SGHVS and CDR2 as FNYEAQ. The CDR3, as DNA: TGTGCCAGCAGCGTCGGGACACTGAACACCGGGGAGCTGTTTTTT. Its translation: CASSVGTLNTGELFF.

V and J are TRBV18 and TRBJ1-1; no definite D call. The CDR3 extends over 14 amino acids. Trimming cost V 3 bases and J 1 base, with 9 bases left between them. Germline assignment: CDR1 KGHSH and CDR2 LQKENI. The CDR3 coding sequence is TGTGCCAGCTCACCCGGTGAATCGAACACTGAAGCTTTCTTT. Translation: CASSPGESNTEAFF.

The V gene is TRBV2, the J gene TRBJ2-1; no clear D gene. The V end was cut by 10 bases, the J end by 0 bases, with 10 bases between. The CDR3 spans 13 residues. Germline V gives CDR1 SNHLY, CDR2 FYNNEI. CDR3 sequence: CATRPNSYNEQFF. Here the CDR3 DNA reads TGTGCCACCCGACCAAACTCCTACAATGAGCAGTTCTTC.

A few counts support this clonotype. The chain couples TRBV12-3 or TRBV12-4 to TRBJ2-7; tentative D call: TRBD2 (5 bases). V dropped 3 bases and J dropped 6 bases, with 6 bases sitting between them. This CDR3 has 11 amino acids. The CDR3 reads CASSFGIEQYF. CDR3 sequence (DNA): TGTGCCAGCAGTTTCGGGATCGAGCAGTACTTC.

The J gene is TRBJ2-1, the V gene TRBV18; tentative D call: TRBD1 (5 bases). V was cut by 4 bases and J by 6 bases, with 10 bases left in between. Germline values: CDR1 KGHSH, CDR2 LQKENI. This CDR3 spans 13 amino acids. Here the CDR3 DNA reads TGTGCCAGCTCACATACAGGACCCAATGAGCAGTTCTTC. It is translated as CASSHTGPNEQFF. The variable domain in full, with the rest retrieved from reference TRBV18 and TRBJ2-1, is NAGVMQNPRHLVRRRGQEARLRCSPMKGHSHVYWYRQLPEEGLKFMVYLQKENIIDESGMPKERFSAEFPKEGPSILRIQQVVRGDSAAYFCASSHTGPNEQFFGPGTRLTVL.

There are a few counts of this clonotype. J is TRBJ2-1 and V is TRBV9; 10 bases map to TRBD2. CDR1 is SGDLS, CDR2 YYNGEE, per germline. V trimming: 6 bases; J trimming: 0 bases; junction bases outside the gene matches: 15. The CDR3 runs to 19 residues. The DNA for the CDR3 is TGTGCCAGCACCGCAGTAGCGGGAGGCCTCCAGACCTCCTACAATGAGCAGTTCTTC. Amino acids: CASTAVAGGLQTSYNEQFF.

V usage is TRBV11-2 and J usage is TRBJ2-3, with D unresolved. V lost 1 base and J 3 bases, leaving 11 bases between the germline ends. The CDR3 extends over 15 amino acids. Germline lookup yields CDR1 SGHAT and CDR2 FQNNGV. The chain's CDR3 is CASSLVGSKTDTQYF. CDR3 in DNA: TGTGCCAGCAGCTTAGTCGGTTCGAAGACAGATACGCAGTATTTT. The whole variable domain, remainder taken from reference TRBV11-2 and TRBJ2-3, is EAGVAQSPRYKIIEKRQSVAFWCNPISGHATLYWYQQILGQGPKLLIQFQNNGVVDDSQLPKDRFSAERLKGVDSTLKIQPAKLEDSAVYLCASSLVGSKTDTQYFGPGTRLTVL.

The chain has TRBV4-3 and TRBJ2-3; no clear D gene. Germline lookup yields CDR1 LGHNA and CDR2 YSLEER. Trimming took 0 bases from V and 6 from J, leaving 4 bases between them. CDR3 length: 12 amino acids. The DNA for the CDR3 is TGCGCCAGCAGCCAAGATTCTGATACGCAGTATTTT. It specifies CASSQDSDTQYF.

The sample holds a few counts of this clonotype. The chain links TRBV7-9 to TRBJ2-7; 7 nucleotides line up with TRBD1. V was pared by 3 bases and J by 4 bases, with 6 bases of the junction left unmatched. The germline CDR1 and CDR2 sequences are SEHNR and FQNEAQ (reference sequence). CDR3 length: 14 amino acids. Here the CDR3 DNA reads TGTGCCAGCAGCTTCGACAGGGAAAGGTACGAGCAGTACTTC. Translated, it gives CASSFDRERYEQYF.

This clonotype was observed a few times. The rearrangement links TRBV6-5 to TRBJ2-5, with D possibly being TRBD1 (7 bases). Germline V gene data show CDR1 as MNHEY and CDR2 as SVGAGI. The V and J ends lost 0 bases and 4 bases respectively, with 18 bases between them. The CDR3 contains 17 residues. The CDR3 protein is CASSYSGGGAVGETQYF. The DNA for the CDR3 is TGTGCCAGCAGTTACTCCGGAGGGGGCGCCGTCGGAGAGACCCAGTACTTC.

The V call is TRBV27, the J call TRBJ2-7; D might be TRBD2 (5 bases). Germline CDR1 is MNHEY and CDR2 is SMNVEV (reference sequence). CDR3 length: 15 amino acids. V dropped 3 bases and J dropped 2 bases, with 14 bases sitting between them. The DNA for the CDR3 is TGTGCCAGCAGTTTTGGGTCGGGGTCCCCCTACGAGCAGTACTTC. Its protein is CASSFGSGSPYEQYF.

This clonotype showed up many times. V gene TRBV12-3 or TRBV12-4 combines with J gene TRBJ2-1; D is perhaps TRBD2 (6 bases). The V end was cut by 3 bases, the J end by 4 bases, with 13 bases between. The CDR3 is 15 amino acids. CDR3 coding DNA: TGTGCCAGCAGTTTCGCTAGCGAGACATACAATGAGCAGTTCTTC. Protein: CASSFASETYNEQFF.

The rearrangement joins TRBV6-5 to TRBJ1-1; no definite D call. Trimming stripped 0 bases from V and 1 base from J, with 9 bases between. The CDR3 is made up of 15 amino acids. Germline V gene sequence: CDR1 MNHEY, CDR2 SVGAGI. CDR3 coding DNA: TGTGCCAGCAGTTACTCGAGCCTGCCGAACACTGAAGCTTTCTTT. Protein sequence: CASSYSSLPNTEAFF.

This sequence joins TRBV30 and TRBJ2-3; D gene uncertain. The CDR3 is 11 amino acids. V shed 3 bases and J shed 5 bases, with 6 bases lying between them. The germline V gene has CDR1 GTSNPN and CDR2 SVGIG (reference sequence). CDR3 amino acids: CAWRVGDTQYF. For the CDR3, the DNA is TGTGCCTGGAGAGTAGGAGATACGCAGTATTTT.

This clonotype has ten or more counts. This sequence joins TRBV21-1 and TRBJ1-4. TRBV21-1 is listed as a pseudogene. This CDR3 has 14 residues. The CDR3 sequence is CASRMELPDEKLFF. Written as DNA, the CDR3 is TGTGCCAGCAGAATGGAATTACCGGATGAAAAACTGTTTTTT.

The V gene is TRBV18, the J gene TRBJ2-2; D is perhaps TRBD1 (5 bases). Germline V CDR1 and CDR2: KGHSH, LQKENI. This CDR3 spans 14 amino acids. The ends were cut back, 6 bases at V and 11 bases at J, with 19 bases in the middle. The CDR3 is CASSDAPLRTELFF. The CDR3 nucleotides read TGTGCCAGCTCTGATGCGCCTCTCCGGACAGAGCTGTTTTTT.

This clonotype showed up many times. This chain connects TRBV11-2 to TRBJ2-1; 11 bases align to TRBD2. The J segment lost 8 bases and the V segment lost 2 bases, leaving 20 bases of the junction unmatched. The V gene's germline CDR1 is SGHAT and CDR2 FQNNGV. The CDR3 runs 20 residues. CDR3 protein: CASSLKAVTSGRRRRDEQFF. The CDR3 coding sequence is TGTGCCAGCAGCTTAAAGGCTGTTACTAGCGGGAGAAGGAGACGGGATGAGCAGTTCTTC.

A few counts support this clonotype. The rearrangement joins TRBV13 to TRBJ2-2, with 12 bases aligning to TRBD2. The CDR3 sequence is 17 residues long. J lost 3 bases, V lost 5 bases, and 7 bases had no gene match. Germline V gene data show CDR1 as PRHDT and CDR2 as FYEKMQ (reference sequence). CDR3 coding DNA: TGTGCCAGCAGCCCCGGACTAGCGGGATCCGACACCGGGGAGCTGTTTTTT. Encoded protein: CASSPGLAGSDTGELFF.

CDR3 sequence reads: CASSPDFPYGYTF. CDR3 nucleotide sequence: TGTGCCAGCAGCCCGGACTTCCCATATGGCTACACCTTC. V is TRBV6-1 and J is TRBJ1-2, with D unclear. This CDR3 has 13 residues. Germline V CDR1 and CDR2: MNHNS, SASEGT. Trimming took 6 bases from V and 5 from J, leaving 13 bases between them.

This clonotype was counted only a few times. The chain couples TRBV15 to TRBJ2-1; D possibly corresponds to TRBD2 (6 bases). Germline assignment: CDR1 LNHNV and CDR2 YYDKDF (reference sequence). The V end was cut by 8 bases, the J end by 9 bases, with 20 bases between. CDR3 length: 14 residues. As DNA, the CDR3 is TGTGCCACCCGTCCGCAGGGAGGAATGGGTGAGCAGTTCTTC. Protein: CATRPQGGMGEQFF. Based on the CDR3 plus reference TRBV15 and TRBJ2-1, the full variable domain is DAMVIQNPRYQVTQFGKPVTLSCSQTLNHNVMYWYQQKSSQAPKLLFHYYDKDFNNEADTPDNFQSRRPNTSFCFLDIRSPGLGDTAMYLCATRPQGGMGEQFFGPGTRLTVL.

This clonotype was detected many times. The genes are TRBV6-6 and TRBJ2-7; D call uncertain. Trimming took 0 bases from V and 3 from J, leaving 3 bases between them. The CDR3 consists of 12 residues. CDR1 and CDR2 from the germline V gene are MNHNY and SVGAGI (reference sequence). CDR3 nucleotide sequence: TGTGCCAGCAGTTACTCGAGCTACGAGCAGTACTTC. Protein product: CASSYSSYEQYF.

In DNA form, the CDR3 reads TGTGCCAGCAGCCTGCGGGACAGGGGTATCACTGAAGCTTTCTTT. It specifies CASSLRDRGITEAFF. This chain connects TRBV3-1 to TRBJ1-1; 10 positions match TRBD1. Germline assignment: CDR1 LGHDT and CDR2 YNNKEL (reference sequence). Losses at the gene ends were 4 bases for V and 4 bases for J; bases not matched to a gene: 6. This CDR3 spans 15 amino acids.